This record looks at one T cell receptor beta chain sequence and its context. TCRdb called the RT-PCR reads again in MiXCR, with one record for every CDR3 protein. The profile covers about 650,000 distinct CDR3 sequences, with approximately 15% appearing a single time and 11% taken by the ten largest. V was shortened by 0 bases and J by 4 bases, with 10 bases between the two germline ends. The V gene's germline CDR1 is SGHKS and CDR2 YYEKEE (reference sequence). The CDR3 is made up of 15 amino acids. This specimen comes from a study of response to subunit inactivated influenza vaccine. The sample here was PBMCs from blood, taken about 11 days after vaccination. The origin of this receptor is a man aged 45-60 years who received an inactivated influenza vaccine. The V call is TRBV5-5, the J call TRBJ2-2; weak D call: TRBD1 (6 bases). The CDR3: CASSLDRVITGELFF. DNA of the CDR3: TGTGCCAGCAGCTTGGACAGGGTGATCACCGGGGAGCTGTTTTTT.